The T cell receptor (beta chain) under discussion was sequenced for a study of blood T cell repertoires in COVID-19. Looking at the study overall: From T cells, B-cell-depleted T cells, or PBMCs came the material, which was cDNA or gDNA.

Germline CDR1 is SNHLY and CDR2 is FYNNEI. V was pared by 7 bases and J by 10 bases, with 7 bases of the junction left unmatched. This CDR3 region has 13 residues. Profiled with immunoSEQ multiplex PCR; TCRdb holds only in-frame clones, not every one. The data show about 120,000 clones, about 70% seen once. The sequencing sample was made of peripheral blood. The TCR sequence derives from a man aged 60-69 years with acute or convalescent COVID-19. The V gene is TRBV2, the J gene TRBJ1-6; 7 bases line up with TRBD1. The CDR3 bases are TGTGCCAGCATAGGGACAGAAAAATCACCCCTCCACTTT. Protein: CASIGTEKSPLHF.